This T cell receptor (beta chain) was identified in a study of graft-versus-host responses after intestinal transplantation. Study outcomes and limitations: The authors found GvH clones in recipient marrow, some appearing first in ileum or blood.

A word on this clone: The target antigen is unknown.

Assay used: immunoSEQ multiplex PCR; TCRdb lists only in-frame clones, some missing. The sample lists about 25,000 clones; just over 90% were seen once. This CDR3 comprises 13 residues. Looked up from germline, CDR1 is LGHNA and CDR2 is YNFKEQ. The J gene is TRBJ1-2, the V gene TRBV4-2; 8 nucleotides align to TRBD1. Here the sequenced sample was PBMCs, taken 18 days after transplant. This clonotype was obtained from a human patient who received an intestinal transplant, so some T cells may come from the graft donor. The CDR3 DNA follows: TGTGCGTCAACGACAGGGGCTCTCTATGGCTACACCTTC. This encodes CASTTGALYGYTF.